The 2 T cell receptor beta chains listed next were all sequenced from one sample in a study of vaccination and CD4 T cells after COVID-19. These TCRs are of unknown antigen specificity. The treatment is: approximately nine-day PBMC culture with coronavirus spike peptide pools or control peptides (ViraFEST assay). An Oncomine TCR Beta short-read assay was used to sequence the DNA from cultured CD4+ T cells. TCRdb called the PCR reads again in MiXCR, with one record for every CDR3 protein. The sample lists 3,500 to 4,000 distinct CDR3 sequences; around 20% were seen once. Sequencing was performed on CD4+ T cells from blood, cultured in vitro. Source of these receptors: a human donor who had recovered from COVID-19.

This clonotype was counted once. This chain connects TRBV12-3 or TRBV12-4 to TRBJ1-1, with TRBD1 matching over 7 bases. With V trimmed by 6 bases and J by 5 bases, 9 bases remained unmatched. CDR3 length: 14 amino acids. The CDR3 spells CASRQGGAGTEAFF. CDR3 coding DNA: TGTGCCAGCAGGCAAGGGGGCGCGGGTACTGAAGCTTTCTTT.

CDR3 DNA sequence: TGTGCCAGCAGCTTCGGCGGGGGGGCCACAGATGAGCAGTTCTTC. This gives the protein CASSFGGGATDEQFF. V and J are TRBV7-3 and TRBJ2-1, with 9 bases matching TRBD2. J lost 8 bases, V lost 3 bases, and 8 bases had no gene match. Germline CDR1 and CDR2: SGHTA and FQGTGA. This CDR3 comprises 15 residues.